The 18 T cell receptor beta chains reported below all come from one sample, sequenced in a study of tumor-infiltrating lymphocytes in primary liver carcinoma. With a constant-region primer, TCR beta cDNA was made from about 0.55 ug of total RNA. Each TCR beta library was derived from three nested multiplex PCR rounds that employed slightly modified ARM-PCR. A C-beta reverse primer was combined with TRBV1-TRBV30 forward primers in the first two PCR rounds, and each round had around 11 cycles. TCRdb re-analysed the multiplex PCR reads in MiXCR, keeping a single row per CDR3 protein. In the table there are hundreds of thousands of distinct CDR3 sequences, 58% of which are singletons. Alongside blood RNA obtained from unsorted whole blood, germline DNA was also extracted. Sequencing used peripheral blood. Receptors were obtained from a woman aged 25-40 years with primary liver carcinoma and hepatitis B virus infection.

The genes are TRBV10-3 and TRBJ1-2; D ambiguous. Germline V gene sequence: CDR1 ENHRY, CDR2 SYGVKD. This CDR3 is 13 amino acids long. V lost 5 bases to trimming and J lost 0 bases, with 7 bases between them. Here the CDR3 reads CAISTATNYGYTF. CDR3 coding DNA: TGTGCCATCAGTACAGCTACTAACTATGGCTACACCTTC.

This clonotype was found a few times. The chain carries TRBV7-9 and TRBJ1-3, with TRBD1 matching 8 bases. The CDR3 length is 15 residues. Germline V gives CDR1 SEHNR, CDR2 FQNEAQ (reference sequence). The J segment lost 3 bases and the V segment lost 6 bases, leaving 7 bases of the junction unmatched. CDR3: CASRAGQGRGNTIYF. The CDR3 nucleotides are TGTGCCAGCAGGGCTGGACAGGGCCGTGGAAACACCATATATTTT.

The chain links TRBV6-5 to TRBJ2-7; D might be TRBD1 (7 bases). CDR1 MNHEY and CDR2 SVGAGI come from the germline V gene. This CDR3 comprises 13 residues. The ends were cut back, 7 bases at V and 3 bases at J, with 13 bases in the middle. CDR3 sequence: CASNRQGGYEQYF. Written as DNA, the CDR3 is TGTGCCAGCAACCGACAGGGAGGCTACGAGCAGTACTTC.

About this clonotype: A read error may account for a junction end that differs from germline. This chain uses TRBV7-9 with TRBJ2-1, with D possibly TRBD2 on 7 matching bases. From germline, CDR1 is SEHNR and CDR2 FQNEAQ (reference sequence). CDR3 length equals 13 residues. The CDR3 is CASSPWGGNDQFF. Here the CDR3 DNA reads TGTGCCAGCAGCCCGTGGGGGGGCAATGACCAGTTCTTC.

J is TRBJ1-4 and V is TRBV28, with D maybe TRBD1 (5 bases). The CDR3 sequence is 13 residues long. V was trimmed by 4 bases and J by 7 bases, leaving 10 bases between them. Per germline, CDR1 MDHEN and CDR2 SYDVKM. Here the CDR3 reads CASSSGQGEKLFF. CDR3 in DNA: TGTGCCAGCAGTTCCGGACAAGGTGAAAAACTGTTTTTT.

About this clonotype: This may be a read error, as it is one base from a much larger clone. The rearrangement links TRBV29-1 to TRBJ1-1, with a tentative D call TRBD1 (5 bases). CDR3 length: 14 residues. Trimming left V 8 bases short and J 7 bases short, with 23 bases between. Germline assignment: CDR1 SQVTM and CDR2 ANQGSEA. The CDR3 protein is CSTYPTVSYGEAFF. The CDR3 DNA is TGCAGCACTTATCCGACAGTGTCCTATGGTGAAGCTTTCTTT.

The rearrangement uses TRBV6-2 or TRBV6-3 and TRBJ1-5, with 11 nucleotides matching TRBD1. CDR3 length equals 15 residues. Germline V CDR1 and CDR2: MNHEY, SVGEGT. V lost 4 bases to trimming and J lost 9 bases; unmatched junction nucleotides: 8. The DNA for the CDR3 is TGTGCCAGCAGTTGCGGGACAGGGGGGTATCGGCCCCAGCATTTT. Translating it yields CASSCGTGGYRPQHF.

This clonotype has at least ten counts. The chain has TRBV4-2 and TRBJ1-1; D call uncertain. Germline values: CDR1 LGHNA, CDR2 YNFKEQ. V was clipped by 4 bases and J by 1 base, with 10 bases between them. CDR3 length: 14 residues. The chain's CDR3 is CASSPTPGNTEAFF. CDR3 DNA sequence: TGTGCCAGCAGCCCCACCCCAGGGAACACTGAAGCTTTCTTT.

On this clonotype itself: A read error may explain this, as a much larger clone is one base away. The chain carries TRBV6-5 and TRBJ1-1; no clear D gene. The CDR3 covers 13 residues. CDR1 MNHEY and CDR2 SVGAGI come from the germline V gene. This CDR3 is CTSSLHLNTEAFF. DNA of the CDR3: TGTACCAGCTCCCTACACTTGAACACTGAAGCTTTCTTT.

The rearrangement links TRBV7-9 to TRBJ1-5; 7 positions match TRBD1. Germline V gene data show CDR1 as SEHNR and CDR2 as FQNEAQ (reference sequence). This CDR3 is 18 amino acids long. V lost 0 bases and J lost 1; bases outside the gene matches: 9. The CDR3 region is CASSLAGNRGLSNQPQHF. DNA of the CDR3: TGTGCCAGCAGCTTAGCGGGAAACAGGGGCCTGAGCAATCAGCCCCAGCATTTT.

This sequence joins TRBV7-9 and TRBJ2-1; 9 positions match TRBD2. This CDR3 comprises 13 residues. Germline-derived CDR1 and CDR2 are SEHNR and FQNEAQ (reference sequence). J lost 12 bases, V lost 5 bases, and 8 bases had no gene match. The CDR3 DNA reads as TGTGCCAGCAGCCCGACTAGCGGCTGGGGGCAGTTCTTC. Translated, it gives CASSPTSGWGQFF.

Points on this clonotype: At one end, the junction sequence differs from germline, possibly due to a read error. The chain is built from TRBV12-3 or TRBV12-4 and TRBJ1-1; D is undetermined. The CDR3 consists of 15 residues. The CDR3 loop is CASSLFGSVPTRAFF. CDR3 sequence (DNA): TGTGCCAGTAGTTTATTCGGTTCCGTTCCAACGCGAGCTTTCTTT.

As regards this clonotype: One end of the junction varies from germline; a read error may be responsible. The CDR3 DNA reads as TGTGCCAGCAAACTCCTCAAAGGGGGGGACACTGTAGCTTTCTTT. Encoded protein: CASKLLKGGDTVAFF. The gene calls are TRBV6-6 and TRBJ1-1, with a weak D call TRBD1 (6 bases). The germline gives CDR1 MNHNY, CDR2 SVGAGI (reference sequence). The CDR3 totals 15 residues.

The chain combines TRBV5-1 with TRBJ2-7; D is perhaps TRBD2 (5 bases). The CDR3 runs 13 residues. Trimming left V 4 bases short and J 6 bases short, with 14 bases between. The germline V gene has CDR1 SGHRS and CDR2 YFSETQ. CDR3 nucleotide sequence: TGCGCCAGCAGCATGGACTTCTTAGGCGAGCAGTACTTC. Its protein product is CASSMDFLGEQYF.

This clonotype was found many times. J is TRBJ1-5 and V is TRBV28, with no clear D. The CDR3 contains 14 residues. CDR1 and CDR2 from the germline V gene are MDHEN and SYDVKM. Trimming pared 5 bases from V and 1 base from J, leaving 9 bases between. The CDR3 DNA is TGTGCCAGCAGTAGGACCGTAAGCAATCAGCCCCAGCATTTT. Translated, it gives CASSRTVSNQPQHF.

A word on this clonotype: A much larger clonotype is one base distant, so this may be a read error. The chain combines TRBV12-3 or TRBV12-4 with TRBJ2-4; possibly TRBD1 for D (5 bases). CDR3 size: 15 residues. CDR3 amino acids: CASTQGVRAKNIQCF. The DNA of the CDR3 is TGTGCCAGCACCCAAGGGGTTAGGGCCAAAAACATTCAGTGCTTC.

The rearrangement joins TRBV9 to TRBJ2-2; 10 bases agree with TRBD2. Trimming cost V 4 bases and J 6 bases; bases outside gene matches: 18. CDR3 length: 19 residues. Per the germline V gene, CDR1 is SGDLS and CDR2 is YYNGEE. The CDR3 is CASSTLNRGLAGVAGELFF. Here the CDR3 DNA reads TGTGCCAGCAGCACCCTAAATCGTGGGCTAGCGGGAGTTGCCGGGGAGCTGTTTTTT.

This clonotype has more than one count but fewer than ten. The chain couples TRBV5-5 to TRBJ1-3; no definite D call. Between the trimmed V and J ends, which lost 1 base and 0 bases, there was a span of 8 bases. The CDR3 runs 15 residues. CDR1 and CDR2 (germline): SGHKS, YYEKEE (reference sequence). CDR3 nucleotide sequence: TGTGCCAGCAGCTTGCAGCGGGACTCTGGAAACACCATATATTTT. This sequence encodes CASSLQRDSGNTIYF.